Detailed here is one T cell receptor beta chain. What it recognizes is unknown. The data originate from a study of T cells in Graves' hyperthyroidism and ophthalmopathy. Study details: The authors collected peripheral blood at initial diagnosis, before any treatment.

A patient was excluded if there was uncontrolled infection, other autoimmune disease, pregnancy or lactation. Diagnoses used clinical symptoms, serum thyroxine and TRAb, thyroid ultrasound and orbital computed tomography. Amplification yielded TCR beta CDR3 regions, with RNA transcripts as the source. With the HTBI primer set, the TCR CDR3 went through a first round of RT-PCR. TCRdb re-called the multiplex PCR reads through MiXCR, storing one row per CDR3 protein. This repertoire shows fewer than 350,000 distinct CDR3 sequences, about 14% found once; its top ten account for approximately 7.8%. Study findings and constraints: Blood also showed most of the thyroid clonotypes that were expanded above 0.001.

CDR1 and CDR2 from the germline V gene are MGHRA and YSYEKL. The V and J ends lost 0 bases and 8 bases, in that order; junction bases with no gene match: 9. The CDR3 is made up of 16 amino acids. Sequenced: blood. This chain connects TRBV4-1 to TRBJ1-4, with 7 nucleotides matching TRBD1. The source of this sequence is a woman in her 30s with Graves' hyperthyroidism that later progressed to Graves' ophthalmopathy. The CDR3 spells CASSQDVGAGGEKLFF. DNA of the CDR3: TGCGCCAGCAGCCAAGATGTGGGGGCAGGGGGGGAAAAACTGTTTTTT.